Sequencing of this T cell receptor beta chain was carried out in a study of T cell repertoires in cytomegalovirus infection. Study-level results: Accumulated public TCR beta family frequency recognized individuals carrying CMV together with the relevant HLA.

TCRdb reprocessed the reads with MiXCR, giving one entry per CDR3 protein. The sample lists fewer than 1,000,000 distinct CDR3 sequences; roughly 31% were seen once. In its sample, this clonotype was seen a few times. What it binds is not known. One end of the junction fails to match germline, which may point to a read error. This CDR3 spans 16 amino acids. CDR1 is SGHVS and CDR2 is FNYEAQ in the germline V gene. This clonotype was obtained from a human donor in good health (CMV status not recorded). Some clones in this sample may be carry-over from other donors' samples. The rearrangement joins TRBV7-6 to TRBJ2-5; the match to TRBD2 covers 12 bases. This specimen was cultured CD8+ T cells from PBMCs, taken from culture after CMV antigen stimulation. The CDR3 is CASSSTTSGGKETQYF. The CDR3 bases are TGTGCTAGCAGCTCGACAACTAGCGGGGGGAAAGAGACCCAGTACTTC.